The 23 T cell receptor beta chains below were found in one sample sequenced in a study of T cells in Graves' hyperthyroidism and ophthalmopathy. RNA transcripts yielded amplified TCR beta CDR3 regions. First-round RT-PCR with HTBI primers amplified the TCR CDR3 region. TCRdb fed the multiplex PCR reads into MiXCR, producing one record per CDR3 protein. The data hold 350,000 to 400,000 distinct CDR3 sequences, with around 13% observed a single time. The sequencing sample was made of blood. These receptors all stem from a woman aged 60 to 75 with Graves' hyperthyroidism.

In its sample, this clonotype was seen many times. This chain uses TRBV9 with TRBJ2-1, with 9 bases that match TRBD2. CDR1 is SGDLS, CDR2 YYNGEE, per germline. This CDR3 comprises 19 residues. Trimming took 0 bases from V and 6 from J; bases not matched to a gene: 16. The chain's CDR3 is CASSVGGRVAGHLLNEQFF. CDR3 sequence (DNA): TGTGCCAGCAGCGTAGGCGGGAGGGTAGCGGGCCACCTCCTCAATGAGCAGTTCTTC.

This clonotype has at least ten counts. This chain connects TRBV28 to TRBJ2-7, with D perhaps TRBD2 (5 bases). V was pared by 0 bases and J by 6 bases, with 12 bases between. CDR1 MDHEN and CDR2 SYDVKM come from the germline V gene. The CDR3 covers 14 residues. The CDR3 DNA reads as TGTGCCAGCAGTTTATGGTGGATGAGGGCCGAGCAGTACTTC. Amino acids: CASSLWWMRAEQYF.

This clonotype showed up just a few times. The chain employs TRBV4-2 and TRBJ2-3; 7 positions match TRBD2. CDR1 LGHNA and CDR2 YNFKEQ come from the germline V gene. The CDR3 contains 16 residues. With 4 bases clipped from V and 5 bases from J, the junction kept 12 bases outside the gene matches. CDR3 protein: CASSLSEGGPIDTQYF. CDR3 nucleotide sequence: TGTGCCAGCAGCCTGTCGGAGGGAGGGCCGATAGATACGCAGTATTTT.

This clonotype appeared many times. The CDR3 DNA reads as TGTGCCAGCTCAGCCGGGGGGGGGAACACTGAAGCTTTCTTT. Translation gives CASSAGGGNTEAFF. The gene calls are TRBV18 and TRBJ1-1; D is possibly TRBD1 (5 bases). The CDR3 extends over 14 amino acids. Germline V gene data show CDR1 as KGHSH and CDR2 as LQKENI. Trimming removed 5 bases at V and 1 base at J, with 11 bases between.

This clonotype was observed at least ten times. The chain is built from TRBV18 and TRBJ2-3, with D hard to call. Per germline, CDR1 KGHSH and CDR2 LQKENI. The germline V and J ends were trimmed by 6 bases and 0 bases, with 7 bases remaining between them. CDR3 size: 13 residues. The CDR3 spells CASSAPSTDTQYF. The CDR3 DNA sequence: TGTGCCAGCTCTGCTCCTAGCACAGATACGCAGTATTTT.

This clonotype was observed many times. V is TRBV20-1 and J is TRBJ2-3; D perhaps matches TRBD2 (5 bases). V shed 0 bases and J shed 4 bases, with 17 bases lying between them. CDR3 length equals 16 residues. The germline V gene encodes CDR1 DFQATT and CDR2 SNEGSKA (reference sequence). The CDR3 loop is CSARDPGRESPDTQYF. CDR3 sequence (DNA): TGCAGTGCTAGAGACCCCGGACGGGAATCCCCAGATACGCAGTATTTT.

V gene TRBV10-2 combines with J gene TRBJ1-2, with 7 bases fitting TRBD1. Germline CDR1 reads WSHSY; CDR2 reads SAAADI. The CDR3 length is 13 residues. The junction had 0 bases not matched to a gene; V was cut back by 1 base and J by 4 bases. CDR3 in amino acids: CASSEWDSYGYTF. In nucleotides, the CDR3 is TGCGCCAGCAGTGAGTGGGACAGCTATGGCTACACCTTC.

This clonotype showed up just once. The chain employs TRBV27 and TRBJ2-7, with 13 bases lining up with TRBD2. In germline, CDR1 is MNHEY, CDR2 SMNVEV (reference sequence). V dropped 3 bases and J dropped 2; count of bases not matched to a gene: 4. The length of the CDR3 is 16 residues. This CDR3 is CASSLGLAGQTYEQYF. CDR3 DNA sequence: TGTGCCAGCAGTTTGGGACTAGCGGGACAGACCTACGAGCAGTACTTC.

This clonotype was recorded a few times. V is TRBV15 and J is TRBJ2-7; D is possibly TRBD1 or TRBD2 (5 bases each). The CDR3 sequence is 15 residues long. Trimming stripped 0 bases from V and 3 bases from J, with 12 bases between. Germline V gene lookup returns CDR1 LNHNV and CDR2 YYDKDF (reference sequence). The CDR3 loop reads CATSRDRGGGYEQYF. The CDR3 DNA reads as TGTGCCACCAGCAGAGATAGGGGCGGAGGCTACGAGCAGTACTTC.

This clonotype was counted many times. The chain recombines TRBV7-9 with TRBJ2-2; 8 bases align to TRBD1. This CDR3 spans 18 amino acids. Germline assignment: CDR1 SEHNR and CDR2 FQNEAQ (reference sequence). J was trimmed by 0 bases and V by 4 bases; bases with no gene match: 10. CDR3 amino acids: CASSSPPWTGTNTGELFF. In DNA form, the CDR3 reads TGTGCCAGCAGCTCGCCCCCTTGGACAGGGACGAACACCGGGGAGCTGTTTTTT.

This clonotype was observed a single time. This chain connects TRBV6-2 or TRBV6-3 to TRBJ2-7, with TRBD1 identical over 8 bases. The CDR3 extends over 14 amino acids. The V and J ends lost 2 bases and 2 bases, in that order; junction bases with no gene match: 2. Germline V gene lookup returns CDR1 MNHEY and CDR2 SVGEGT. CDR3 amino acids: CASSYPTGAYEQYF. In DNA, the CDR3 is TGTGCCAGCAGTTACCCGACAGGGGCCTACGAGCAGTACTTC.

The chain is built from TRBV6-6 and TRBJ2-7; D is undetermined. V lost 0 bases and J lost 5, with 11 bases in between. The CDR3 spans 14 residues. The germline V gene encodes CDR1 MNHNY and CDR2 SVGAGI (reference sequence). This CDR3 is CASSYSEDLNEQYF. The CDR3 region has the DNA TGTGCCAGCAGTTACTCAGAGGATCTTAACGAGCAGTACTTC.

This clonotype was seen repeatedly, ten times or more. The CDR3 DNA reads as TGTGCCAGCAGCCGACTCCTAGCGGCTGGCTCCTACAATGAGCAGTTCTTC. It is translated as CASSRLLAAGSYNEQFF. The V gene is TRBV7-9, the J gene TRBJ2-1, with 7 bases identical to TRBD2. CDR1 is SEHNR, CDR2 FQNEAQ, per germline (reference sequence). V shed 5 bases and J 0 bases; nucleotides not matched to a gene: 10. The CDR3 consists of 17 residues.

This clonotype has at least ten counts. The chain has TRBV5-1 and TRBJ2-3; 7 bases map to TRBD2. Germline lookup yields CDR1 SGHRS and CDR2 YFSETQ. The CDR3 sequence is 14 residues long. The CDR3 loop reads CATNAGEVTDTQYF. CDR3 bases: TGCGCAACCAACGCGGGAGAAGTCACAGATACGCAGTATTTT.

CDR3 protein: CAWSRFGGRMNTGELFF. The DNA of the CDR3 is TGTGCCTGGAGTAGGTTTGGCGGGAGAATGAACACCGGGGAGCTGTTTTTT. This chain links TRBV30 with TRBJ2-2; 7 bases fit TRBD2. V lost 2 bases and J lost 1; bases outside the gene matches: 10. The germline V gene has CDR1 GTSNPN and CDR2 SVGIG (reference sequence). This CDR3 is 17 amino acids long.

This chain uses TRBV15 with TRBJ2-7; the match to TRBD1 covers 8 bases. The V and J ends lost 1 base and 6 bases, in that order; junction bases with no gene match: 5. CDR3 length: 14 residues. CDR1 LNHNV and CDR2 YYDKDF come from the germline V gene (reference sequence). CDR3 protein: CATSRAPDRAEQYF. CDR3 bases: TGTGCCACCAGCAGAGCACCGGACAGGGCCGAGCAGTACTTC.

This clonotype was counted at least ten times. The chain carries TRBV7-8 and TRBJ1-2; TRBD1 aligns across 7 bases. V lost 5 bases, J lost 7 bases, and 13 bases stayed unmatched. This CDR3 region has 15 residues. The germline CDR1 and CDR2 sequences are SGHVS and FQNEAQ. Written as DNA, the CDR3 is TGTGCCAGCAGCCGCCTGGGAGGGGGCGCGGTTGGCTACACCTTC. Protein product: CASSRLGGGAVGYTF.

This clonotype occurred many times. V and J are TRBV11-2 and TRBJ1-1, with D tentatively TRBD1 (5 bases). From germline, CDR1 is SGHAT and CDR2 FQNNGV. There are 12 residues in the CDR3. V shed 1 base and J shed 7 bases, with 7 bases lying between them. Here the CDR3 reads CASSLAGGEAFF. The CDR3 bases are TGTGCCAGCAGCTTAGCGGGGGGTGAAGCTTTCTTT.

This clonotype has ten or more counts. V usage is TRBV20-1 and J usage is TRBJ2-5, with TRBD2 matching over 7 bases. After removal of 6 bases from V and 5 bases from J, the junction contained 24 bases not matched to a gene. CDR3 length: 18 amino acids. CDR1 and CDR2 from the germline V gene are DFQATT and SNEGSKA (reference sequence). CDR3 sequence: CSAHSGTMPWGRGETQYF. The CDR3 DNA sequence: TGCAGTGCCCATAGCGGAACCATGCCGTGGGGGAGGGGCGAGACCCAGTACTTC.

At least ten counts were recorded for this clonotype. V and J are TRBV5-1 and TRBJ1-2; unclear D gene. The CDR3 runs to 14 residues. Trimming shortened V by 0 bases and J by 8 bases, and 14 bases separated the two germline ends. The germline gives CDR1 SGHRS, CDR2 YFSETQ. CDR3: CASSLGDLENGYTF. CDR3 nucleotide sequence: TGCGCCAGCAGCTTGGGAGACCTGGAAAACGGCTACACCTTC.

This clonotype was observed a handful of times. The chain joins TRBV19 to TRBJ1-2, with D perhaps TRBD1 (5 bases). The V gene's germline CDR1 is LNHDA and CDR2 SQIVND (reference sequence). This CDR3 contains 15 residues. Trimming cost V 4 bases and J 7 bases, with 19 bases left between them. CDR3 residues: CASSTPPGRGSGYTF. In DNA form, the CDR3 reads TGTGCCAGTAGTACCCCCCCCGGGAGGGGCTCTGGCTACACCTTC.

There are many counts of this clonotype. The chain is built from TRBV7-9 and TRBJ2-5; possible D gene TRBD1, 6 bases. Germline assignment: CDR1 SEHNR and CDR2 FQNEAQ (reference sequence). This CDR3 is 14 amino acids long. V dropped 5 bases and J dropped 1 base, with 11 bases sitting between them. The DNA for the CDR3 is TGTGCCAGCAGCCTTACAGGGTCCCAAGAGACCCAGTACTTC. Translation gives CASSLTGSQETQYF.

The rearrangement joins TRBV25-1 to TRBJ2-2; D possibly corresponds to TRBD2 (6 bases). Germline lookup yields CDR1 MGHDK and CDR2 SYGVNS. The CDR3 has 14 residues. V gave up 8 bases and J gave up 4 bases, with 14 bases separating them. CDR3 residues: CASQKAGSTGELFF. The CDR3 region has the DNA TGTGCCAGCCAAAAGGCGGGGTCCACCGGGGAGCTGTTTTTT.